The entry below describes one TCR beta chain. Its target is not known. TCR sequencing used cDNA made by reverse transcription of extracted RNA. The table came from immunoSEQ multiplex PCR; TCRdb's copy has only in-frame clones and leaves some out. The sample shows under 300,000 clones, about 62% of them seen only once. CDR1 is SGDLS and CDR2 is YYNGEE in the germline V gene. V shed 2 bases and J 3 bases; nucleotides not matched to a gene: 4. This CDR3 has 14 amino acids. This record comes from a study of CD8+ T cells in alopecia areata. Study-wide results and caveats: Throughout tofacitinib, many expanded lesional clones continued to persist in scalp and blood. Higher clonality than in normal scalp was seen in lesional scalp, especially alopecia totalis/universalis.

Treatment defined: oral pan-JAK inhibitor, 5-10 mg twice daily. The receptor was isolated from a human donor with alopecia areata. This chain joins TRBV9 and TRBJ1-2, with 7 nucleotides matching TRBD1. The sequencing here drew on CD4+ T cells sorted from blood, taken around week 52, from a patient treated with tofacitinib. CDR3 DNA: TGTGCCAGCAGCGTGGGGGGGACAGACTATGGCTACACCTTC. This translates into CASSVGGTDYGYTF.